This T cell receptor beta chain was documented in a study of CD8+ T cells in alopecia areata. Germline-derived CDR1 and CDR2 are SGHVS and FQNEAQ. The V segment lost 8 bases and the J segment 4 bases; nucleotides outside the gene matches: 8. The CDR3 loop spans 14 amino acids. Sample treatment: oral pan-JAK inhibitor, 5-10 mg twice daily. Extraction of RNA preceded its reverse transcription into cDNA, which served as the sequencing template. Here immunoSEQ multiplex PCR was the method, and the copy in TCRdb shows in-frame clones only, minus some. Of roughly 40,000 clones listed, 80% to 95% are singletons.

This material consisted of CD8+ T cells sorted from blood, taken at week 24, from a patient treated with tofacitinib. The V gene is TRBV7-8, the J gene TRBJ2-5; 9 nucleotides align to TRBD2. This receptor was taken from a human donor with alopecia areata. The CDR3 reads CASGRAGGPETQYF. The CDR3, as DNA: TGTGCCAGCGGCCGGGCGGGGGGGCCAGAGACCCAGTACTTC.